The 29 T cell receptor beta chains listed next were all sequenced from one sample in a study of blood T cell repertoires in COVID-19. Here immunoSEQ multiplex PCR was the method, and the copy in TCRdb shows in-frame clones only, minus some. The sample records approximately 330,000 clones, over 75% being singletons. The material sequenced was peripheral blood. Every receptor here comes from a woman in her forties or fifties with active or convalescent COVID-19.

CDR3 in amino acids: CASSQGPQGSYEQYF. In nucleotides, the CDR3 is TGTGCCAGCAGCCAAGGCCCCCAGGGCTCCTACGAGCAGTACTTC. This rearrangement joins TRBV3-1 (or the pseudogene TRBV3-2) to TRBJ2-7; perhaps TRBD1 as D (5 bases). V was cut by 1 base and J by 0 bases, with 10 bases left in between. CDR1 is LGHDT, CDR2 YNNKEL, per germline (reference sequence). CDR3 length equals 15 residues.

The chain uses TRBV6-5 and TRBJ1-2; D is uncertain. This CDR3 comprises 12 residues. The V gene lost 4 bases and the J gene lost 7 bases, with 10 bases spanning the gap. Germline CDR1 is MNHEY and CDR2 is SVGAGI. The CDR3 reads CASSSRGFGYTF. CDR3 nucleotides: TGTGCCAGCAGTTCCAGAGGGTTTGGCTACACCTTC.

This clone was picked up a small number of times. The chain combines TRBV18 with TRBJ1-2, with D tentatively TRBD1 (5 bases). Germline V CDR1 and CDR2: KGHSH, LQKENI. The CDR3 has 15 residues. V lost 3 bases and J 5 bases, leaving 16 bases between the germline ends. DNA of the CDR3: TGTGCCAGCTCACCGCCGGGACTTAAAAATTATGGCTACACCTTC. Protein product: CASSPPGLKNYGYTF.

V usage is TRBV7-9 and J usage is TRBJ1-2, with a tentative D call TRBD1 (6 bases). The CDR3 covers 12 residues. Trimming shortened V by 6 bases and J by 6 bases, and 11 bases separated the two germline ends. CDR1 is SEHNR and CDR2 is FQNEAQ in the germline V gene (reference sequence). The CDR3 reads CASSPWTDGYTF. The DNA for the CDR3 is TGTGCCAGCAGTCCCTGGACAGATGGCTACACCTTC.

This clone has only one observation. The CDR3 protein is CASSHHLAQSLPRPNEQYF. CDR3 coding DNA: TGCGCCAGCAGCCATCACCTAGCGCAGTCGCTACCACGACCGAACGAGCAGTACTTC. The chain is built from TRBV4-1 and TRBJ2-7; a weak D match, TRBD2 (6 bases). V lost 3 bases and J 5 bases, leaving 29 bases between the germline ends. The germline V gene encodes CDR1 MGHRA and CDR2 YSYEKL. The CDR3 consists of 19 residues.

The chain employs TRBV4-3 and TRBJ2-7; 10 positions agree with TRBD1. J was trimmed by 4 bases and V by 0 bases; bases with no gene match: 3. The length of the CDR3 is 15 residues. The germline V gene encodes CDR1 LGHNA and CDR2 YSLEER. The CDR3 spells CASSQEDRGLYEQYF. DNA of the CDR3: TGCGCCAGCAGCCAAGAAGACAGGGGGCTTTACGAGCAGTACTTC.

This CDR3 reads CASSQPTGSNYGYTF. The CDR3, as DNA: TGCGCCAGCAGCCAACCTACAGGGTCTAACTATGGCTACACCTTC. This sequence joins TRBV4-3 and TRBJ1-2, with D maybe TRBD1 (6 bases). The CDR3 is 15 residues long. Germline-derived CDR1 and CDR2 are LGHNA and YSLEER. V was clipped by 2 bases and J by 0 bases, with 10 bases between them.

The CDR3 region is CASSPTVMGSQGNQPQHF. DNA for the CDR3: TGTGCCAGCAGTCCCACGGTGATGGGCTCTCAAGGCAATCAGCCCCAGCATTTT. The chain uses TRBV27 and TRBJ1-5; the D is unclear. This CDR3 comprises 18 residues. Deletions cut 5 bases from V and 2 bases from J, with 22 bases between. Germline V gives CDR1 MNHEY, CDR2 SMNVEV (reference sequence).

The V call is TRBV10-3, the J call TRBJ1-5; weak D call: TRBD1 (5 bases). The CDR3 extends over 15 amino acids. The V gene lost 6 bases and the J gene lost 7 bases, with 19 bases spanning the gap. Germline CDR1 ENHRY, CDR2 SYGVKD. The CDR3 DNA reads as TGTGCCATCAGCCCTATCCAGGGCCCAGGGCAGCCCCAGCATTTT. The encoded protein is CAISPIQGPGQPQHF.

The genes are TRBV19 and TRBJ2-1; D is perhaps TRBD1 (6 bases). V was clipped by 6 bases and J by 5 bases, with 20 bases between them. The CDR3 sequence is 16 residues long. Germline V lookup: CDR1 LNHDA, CDR2 SQIVND (reference sequence). Here the CDR3 DNA reads TGTGCCAGTAGAAAAAGAAGGGGACCAGGGGACAATGAGCAGTTCTTC. Amino acid sequence: CASRKRRGPGDNEQFF.

V gene TRBV25-1 combines with J gene TRBJ1-3; D is ambiguous. Germline CDR1 MGHDK, CDR2 SYGVNS. The CDR3 is made up of 11 amino acids. Trimming removed 7 bases from V and 3 bases from J, with 4 bases in between. The CDR3 loop reads CASTVGNTIYF. As DNA, the CDR3 is TGTGCCAGCACCGTTGGAAACACCATATATTTT. Drawing the rest from reference TRBV25-1 and TRBJ1-3, the complete variable domain is EADIYQTPRYLVIGTGKKITLECSQTMGHDKMYWYQQDPGMELHLIHYSYGVNSTEKGDLSSESTVSRIRTEHFPLTLESARPSHTSQYLCASTVGNTIYFGEGSWLTVV.

The chain couples TRBV6-5 to TRBJ1-2; D remains unclear. Germline V gives CDR1 MNHEY, CDR2 SVGAGI. V was pared by 4 bases and J by 0 bases, with 9 bases between. There are 14 residues in the CDR3. This CDR3 reads CASSSDGTNYGYTF. The CDR3 DNA reads as TGTGCCAGCAGTTCCGACGGGACTAACTATGGCTACACCTTC.

The chain uses TRBV7-3 and TRBJ2-2, with no clear D. V was clipped by 5 bases and J by 5 bases, with 9 bases between them. The CDR3 has 13 residues. Germline CDR1 is SGHTA and CDR2 is FQGTGA. The CDR3 bases are TGTGCCAGCAGCCCCTCGTTGACCGGGGAGCTGTTTTTT. Its protein product is CASSPSLTGELFF.

This chain connects TRBV7-9 to TRBJ2-3, with a possible D match to TRBD1 (5 bases). The V gene lost 4 bases and the J gene lost 3 bases, with 8 bases spanning the gap. Looked up from germline, CDR1 is SEHNR and CDR2 is FQNEAQ (reference sequence). This CDR3 comprises 13 residues. DNA for the CDR3: TGTGCCAGCAGCTCAGGGTCAACAGATACGCAGTATTTT. Its protein is CASSSGSTDTQYF.

This chain links TRBV7-2 with TRBJ2-2, with D perhaps matching TRBD1 (6 bases). V was shortened by 5 bases and J by 8 bases, with 15 bases between the two germline ends. This CDR3 is built from 14 residues. Germline V lookup: CDR1 SGHTA, CDR2 FQGNSA. DNA for the CDR3: TGTGCCAGCAGCGCGGAGAGGGGGAGAGGGGAGCTGTTTTTT. Protein: CASSAERGRGELFF.

This chain connects TRBV7-9 to TRBJ1-2; 7 positions match TRBD1. The V gene's germline CDR1 is SEHNR and CDR2 FQNEAQ (reference sequence). With V trimmed by 2 bases and J by 6 bases, 3 bases remained unmatched. The CDR3 is 13 residues long. For the CDR3, the DNA is TGTGCCAGCAGCTTAAGAGGGGGCGATGGCTACACCTTC. Its translation: CASSLRGGDGYTF.

This clone was detected a few times. V gene TRBV30 combines with J gene TRBJ1-2, with 9 bases matching TRBD1. The CDR3 is 14 residues long. Germline CDR1 is GTSNPN and CDR2 is SVGIG (reference sequence). The ends lost 1 base at V and 7 bases at J; junction bases unmatched: 7. Here the CDR3 DNA reads TGTGCCTGGAGTGCTTTGACAGGGGGTGGTGGCTACACCTTC. Its protein is CAWSALTGGGGYTF.

This clone showed up just a few times. The chain joins TRBV3-1 (or the pseudogene TRBV3-2) to TRBJ2-2; possible D gene TRBD2, 5 bases. V lost 0 bases to trimming and J lost 7 bases, with 9 bases between them. Germline CDR1 and CDR2: LGHDT and YNNKEL (reference sequence). The CDR3 is made up of 14 amino acids. The CDR3 spells CASSQDPGDGELFF. The CDR3 DNA reads as TGTGCCAGCAGCCAAGACCCCGGGGACGGGGAGCTGTTTTTT.

This clone occurred a few times. The CDR3 spells CASSRLAGGTGELFF. In DNA, the CDR3 is TGCGCCAGCAGCCGATTAGCGGGAGGCACCGGGGAGCTGTTTTTT. The chain couples TRBV4-1 to TRBJ2-2; 10 bases match TRBD2. The CDR3 length is 15 residues. V lost 4 bases, J lost 4 bases, and 3 bases stayed unmatched. The germline CDR1 and CDR2 sequences are MGHRA and YSYEKL.

This clone was seen only once. In DNA, the CDR3 is TGTGCCAGTAGTACTGGGACAGGGATGGAATTGGATGGCTACACCTTC. This gives the protein CASSTGTGMELDGYTF. The V and J genes are TRBV19 and TRBJ1-2; 9 bases align to TRBD1. This CDR3 region has 16 residues. Trimming removed 4 bases from V and 6 bases from J; junction bases left unmatched: 12. Germline CDR1 is LNHDA and CDR2 is SQIVND (reference sequence).

The chain links TRBV27 to TRBJ2-3, with 7 bases identical to TRBD2. With V trimmed by 8 bases and J by 2 bases, 13 bases remained unmatched. Germline lookup yields CDR1 MNHEY and CDR2 SMNVEV (reference sequence). The CDR3 extends over 16 amino acids. The CDR3 DNA reads as TGTGCCAGCCTGTCTAGCGGTACGGGAGTCACAGATACGCAGTATTTT. As protein: CASLSSGTGVTDTQYF.

The J gene is TRBJ2-7, the V gene TRBV7-3; 10 bases fit TRBD2. The germline V gene encodes CDR1 SGHTA and CDR2 FQGTGA. The CDR3 contains 15 residues. Germline trimming cut 4 bases from V and 4 bases from J; bases unmatched to any gene: 7. This chain's CDR3 is CASSYQAGGLYEQYF. CDR3 sequence (DNA): TGTGCCAGCAGCTACCAAGCGGGGGGGCTGTACGAGCAGTACTTC.

The chain carries TRBV18 and TRBJ1-4, with TRBD1 matching over 10 bases. Trimming removed 3 bases from V and 7 bases from J; junction bases left unmatched: 5. This CDR3 comprises 15 residues. Germline lookup yields CDR1 KGHSH and CDR2 LQKENI. CDR3 residues: CASSPRQGAGEKLFF. The DNA for the CDR3 is TGTGCCAGCTCACCTCGACAGGGGGCCGGTGAAAAACTGTTTTTT.

J is TRBJ2-7 and V is TRBV5-1; the match to TRBD2 covers 7 bases. With 3 bases clipped from V and 3 bases from J, the junction kept 9 bases outside the gene matches. In germline, CDR1 is SGHRS, CDR2 YFSETQ. The CDR3 length is 15 residues. The DNA for the CDR3 is TGCGCCAGCAGCTCCTCGGGGCGGGGGATCTACGAGCAGTACTTC. Its translation is CASSSSGRGIYEQYF.

The chain uses TRBV19 and TRBJ1-2, with TRBD1 matching over 8 bases. Trimming took 3 bases from V and 4 from J; bases not matched to a gene: 7. Per germline, CDR1 LNHDA and CDR2 SQIVND (reference sequence). The CDR3 is 15 amino acids. In nucleotides, the CDR3 is TGTGCCAGTAGTATGGGGGACAGGCGTGCCTATGGCTACACCTTC. Translating gives CASSMGDRRAYGYTF. The whole variable domain, remainder taken from reference TRBV19 and TRBJ1-2, is DGGITQSPKYLFRKEGQNVTLSCEQNLNHDAMYWYRQDPGQGLRLIYYSQIVNDFQKGDIAEGYSVSREKKESFPLTVTSAQKNPTAFYLCASSMGDRRAYGYTFGSGTRLTVV.

V gene TRBV7-3 combines with J gene TRBJ2-1, with 8 bases matching TRBD2. Unmatched junction bases numbered 4, after V lost 1 base and J lost 2 bases. The V gene's germline CDR1 is SGHTA and CDR2 FQGTGA. The CDR3 loop spans 16 amino acids. The CDR3 protein is CASSLSGGSAYNEQFF. The CDR3 coding sequence is TGTGCCAGCAGCTTAAGCGGGGGGTCCGCCTACAATGAGCAGTTCTTC. Filled out from reference TRBV7-3 and TRBJ2-1, the complete variable domain reads GAGVSQTPSNKVTEKGKYVELRCDPISGHTALYWYRQSLGQGPEFLIYFQGTGAADDSGLPNDRFFAVRPEGSVSTLKIQRTERGDSAVYLCASSLSGGSAYNEQFFGPGTRLTVL.

The rearrangement uses TRBV28 and TRBJ2-5; 7 nucleotides align to TRBD1. With 4 bases clipped from V and 4 bases from J, the junction kept 6 bases outside the gene matches. The germline V gene encodes CDR1 MDHEN and CDR2 SYDVKM. This CDR3 is built from 14 residues. The CDR3 DNA sequence: TGTGCCAGCAGTTATAGACAGGGCGGAGAGACCCAGTACTTC. Residues: CASSYRQGGETQYF.

The CDR3 nucleotides are TGTGCCAGCAGCGTAGGGGTAGCGTCCGCGCGGGGCACCGGGGAGCTGTTTTTT. Translating it yields CASSVGVASARGTGELFF. The chain joins TRBV9 to TRBJ2-2, with D perhaps TRBD2 (6 bases). The V end was cut by 0 bases, the J end by 4 bases, with 19 bases between. This CDR3 contains 18 residues. Germline lookup yields CDR1 SGDLS and CDR2 YYNGEE.

This chain connects TRBV30 to TRBJ1-4, with 9 nucleotides matching TRBD1. The CDR3 has 13 residues. Germline V gives CDR1 GTSNPN, CDR2 SVGIG (reference sequence). Losses at the gene ends were 2 bases for V and 9 bases for J; bases not matched to a gene: 4. CDR3 loop: CAWSRQGEQKLFF. CDR3 DNA sequence: TGTGCCTGGAGTCGACAGGGGGAGCAAAAACTGTTTTTT.